The 16 T cell receptor beta chains below were found in one sample sequenced in a study of T cell responses to AZD1222 COVID-19 vaccine. The table came from immunoSEQ multiplex PCR; TCRdb's copy has only in-frame clones and leaves some out. The sample shows about 60,000 clones, about 83% of them seen only once. Sample: peripheral blood, taken 28 days after the second AZD1222 dose. Every receptor here comes from an adult who received the AZD1222 COVID-19 vaccine.

The rearrangement joins TRBV24-1 to TRBJ2-7, with TRBD1 matching over 11 bases. CDR1 is KGHDR and CDR2 is SFDVKD in the germline V gene. This CDR3 comprises 17 residues. V trimming: 0 bases; J trimming: 2 bases; junction bases outside the gene matches: 5. CDR3 sequence reads: CATSDLQGQGVPYEQYF. CDR3 bases: TGTGCCACCAGTGATTTGCAGGGACAGGGGGTCCCCTACGAGCAGTACTTC.

By share, this clone ranks as medium-sized. The chain employs TRBV6-2 or TRBV6-3 and TRBJ2-7; 7 bases are shared with TRBD1. The CDR3 totals 14 residues. V lost 6 bases and J lost 4; bases outside the gene matches: 9. The germline V gene encodes CDR1 MNHEY and CDR2 SVGEGT. The CDR3 coding sequence is TGTGCCAGCAGCCACGGGACAGAGGCATACGAGCAGTACTTC. It is translated as CASSHGTEAYEQYF.

The rearrangement links TRBV29-1 to TRBJ2-2; 9 nucleotides match TRBD2. The V segment lost 0 bases and the J segment 6 bases; nucleotides outside the gene matches: 11. Germline V gives CDR1 SQVTM, CDR2 ANQGSEA. This CDR3 is built from 17 residues. The CDR3 sequence: CSVEDGRSSGGSGELFF. In DNA form, the CDR3 reads TGCAGCGTTGAAGATGGCAGGAGTAGCGGGGGATCCGGGGAGCTGTTTTTT.

This clone has only a few counts. The chain employs TRBV18 and TRBJ1-1; unclear D gene. The germline CDR1 and CDR2 sequences are KGHSH and LQKENI. Between the trimmed V and J ends, which lost 2 bases and 0 bases, there was a span of 7 bases. This CDR3 is 14 amino acids long. The CDR3 DNA follows: TGTGCCAGCTCACCAACAGCGCTGAACACTGAAGCTTTCTTT. This gives the protein CASSPTALNTEAFF.

The chain combines TRBV28 with TRBJ2-3; 14 bases match TRBD2. After removal of 6 bases from V and 10 bases from J, the junction contained 9 bases not matched to a gene. CDR1 and CDR2 (germline): MDHEN, SYDVKM. The CDR3 contains 15 residues. The chain's CDR3 is CASRLGLAGAFAQYF. DNA of the CDR3: TGTGCCAGCAGGCTGGGACTAGCGGGGGCCTTTGCGCAGTATTTT. The complete variable domain, with remaining parts taken from reference TRBV28 and TRBJ2-3, reads DVKVTQSSRYLVKRTGEKVFLECVQDMDHENMFWYRQDPGLGLRLIYFSYDVKMKEKGDIPEGYSVSREKKERFSLILESASTNQTSMYLCASRLGLAGAFAQYFGPGTRLTVL.

This clone was found a few times. The chain carries TRBV2 and TRBJ2-7; 7 nucleotides align to TRBD1. Germline CDR1 reads SNHLY; CDR2 reads FYNNEI. V lost 6 bases and J lost 3; bases outside the gene matches: 5. The CDR3 spans 13 residues. CDR3 nucleotide sequence: TGTGCCAGCAGGGGGGACAGTTTCTACGAGCAGTACTTC. Residues: CASRGDSFYEQYF.

The rearrangement links TRBV19 to TRBJ1-4; D remains ambiguous. Trimming stripped 1 base from V and 1 base from J, with 7 bases between. CDR3 length: 15 amino acids. Germline assignment: CDR1 LNHDA and CDR2 SQIVND (reference sequence). The CDR3 nucleotides are TGTGCCAGTAGTATAGGAGGAAGAACTAATGAAAAACTGTTTTTT. As protein: CASSIGGRTNEKLFF.

The genes are TRBV11-3 and TRBJ2-3; D perhaps matches TRBD2 (6 bases). The CDR3 contains 15 residues. Trimming left V 5 bases short and J 0 bases short, with 12 bases between. Per the germline V gene, CDR1 is SGHNT and CDR2 is YENEEA. Written as DNA, the CDR3 is TGTGCCAGCAGCCCCTATGCGGGAAGCACAGATACGCAGTATTTT. It translates to CASSPYAGSTDTQYF.

CDR3 DNA sequence: TGTGCCAGCAGTTACTCGCCCGGGAGCAATCAGCCCCAGCATTTT. Translated: CASSYSPGSNQPQHF. The J gene is TRBJ1-5, the V gene TRBV6-5; D gene unclear. This CDR3 comprises 15 residues. V gave up 0 bases and J gave up 1 base, with 7 bases separating them. Germline V gives CDR1 MNHEY, CDR2 SVGAGI.

The chain employs TRBV5-5 and TRBJ1-5; D might be TRBD1 (6 bases). Germline CDR1 and CDR2: SGHKS and YYEKEE (reference sequence). The CDR3 loop spans 17 amino acids. Trimming removed 5 bases from V and 0 bases from J, with 18 bases in between. The CDR3 loop is CASRSGGPGASNQPQHF. In DNA, the CDR3 is TGTGCCAGCAGATCTGGGGGGCCAGGAGCTAGCAATCAGCCCCAGCATTTT.

The chain is built from TRBV7-9 and TRBJ1-2; 7 bases fit TRBD1. Germline V lookup: CDR1 SEHNR, CDR2 FQNEAQ (reference sequence). The ends lost 5 bases at V and 2 bases at J; junction bases unmatched: 2. The CDR3 consists of 13 residues. This CDR3 reads CASSETGNYGYTF. In nucleotides, the CDR3 is TGTGCCAGCAGCGAGACAGGGAACTATGGCTACACCTTC.

The V gene is TRBV7-9, the J gene TRBJ1-4; 7 bases align to TRBD1. V shed 8 bases, J shed 1 base, and the junction held 16 bases outside the gene matches. This CDR3 contains 18 residues. The V gene's germline CDR1 is SEHNR and CDR2 FQNEAQ (reference sequence). The DNA for the CDR3 is TGTGCCAGCGCTTCACCCGGGACAGAGAAGCGAACTAATGAAAAACTGTTTTTT. It encodes CASASPGTEKRTNEKLFF.

The rearrangement uses TRBV10-2 and TRBJ2-5, with 7 bases aligning to TRBD2. CDR1 WSHSY and CDR2 SAAADI come from the germline V gene. The junction had 9 bases not matched to a gene; V was cut back by 6 bases and J by 5 bases. The CDR3 totals 14 residues. Here the CDR3 DNA reads TGCGCCAGCAGCGGGACTAAGGGGTCGGAGACCCAGTACTTC. Its protein is CASSGTKGSETQYF.

The chain combines TRBV2 with TRBJ2-5, with TRBD1 as a possible D gene (6 bases). V lost 2 bases and J lost 5, with 18 bases in between. Germline CDR1 and CDR2: SNHLY and FYNNEI. There are 16 residues in the CDR3. The CDR3, as DNA: TGTGCCAGCAGTGAATCGGGGACATCCCAGGAGGAGACCCAGTACTTC. The encoded protein is CASSESGTSQEETQYF.

CDR3: CASSATLLAVEAFF. CDR3 DNA sequence: TGTGCCAGCAGTGCGACCCTTTTGGCCGTAGAAGCTTTCTTT. This chain uses TRBV2 with TRBJ1-1; D remains unclear. Germline assignment: CDR1 SNHLY and CDR2 FYNNEI. The CDR3 extends over 14 amino acids. V was cut by 4 bases and J by 8 bases, with 17 bases left in between.

The gene calls are TRBV5-1 and TRBJ2-7; D might be TRBD2 (6 bases). The CDR3 has 13 amino acids. V shed 2 bases and J shed 5 bases, with 11 bases lying between them. The germline V gene has CDR1 SGHRS and CDR2 YFSETQ. The CDR3 bases are TGCGCCAGCAGCTTCGCGGGGACGGACGAGCAGTACTTC. This sequence encodes CASSFAGTDEQYF.